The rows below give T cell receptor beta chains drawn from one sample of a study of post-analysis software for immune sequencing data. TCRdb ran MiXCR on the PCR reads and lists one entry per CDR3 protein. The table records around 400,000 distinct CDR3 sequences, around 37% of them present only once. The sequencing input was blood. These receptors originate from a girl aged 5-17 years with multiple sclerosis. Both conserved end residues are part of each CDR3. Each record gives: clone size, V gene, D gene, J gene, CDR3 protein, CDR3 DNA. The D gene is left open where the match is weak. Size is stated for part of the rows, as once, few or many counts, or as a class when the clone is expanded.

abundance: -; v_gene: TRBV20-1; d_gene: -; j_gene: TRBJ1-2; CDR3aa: CSVTIHGDYGYTF; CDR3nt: TGCAGTGTTACCATACATGGGGATTATGGCTACACCTTC
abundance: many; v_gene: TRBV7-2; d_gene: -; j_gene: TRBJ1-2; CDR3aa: CASSLIRSYTF; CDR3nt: TGTGCCAGCAGCTTAATTCGGAGCTACACCTTC
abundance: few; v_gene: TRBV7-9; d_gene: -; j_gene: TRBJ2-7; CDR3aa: CASSLEVGGGRGPSYEQYF; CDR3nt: TGTGCCAGCAGCTTAGAGGTCGGAGGTGGGCGGGGGCCTTCCTACGAGCAGTACTTC
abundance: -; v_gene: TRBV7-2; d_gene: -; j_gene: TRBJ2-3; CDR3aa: CASSLQVASADTQYF; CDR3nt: TGTGCCAGCAGCTTACAGGTGGCTAGCGCAGATACGCAGTATTTT
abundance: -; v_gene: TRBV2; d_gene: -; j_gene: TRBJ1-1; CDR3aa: CASSDSLNTEAFF; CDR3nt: TGTGCCAGCAGCGACAGTTTGAACACTGAAGCTTTCTTT
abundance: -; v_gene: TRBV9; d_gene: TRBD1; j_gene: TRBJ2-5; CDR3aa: CASSVGGTDRETQYF; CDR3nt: TGTGCCAGCAGCGTAGGGGGGACAGATAGGGAGACCCAGTACTTC
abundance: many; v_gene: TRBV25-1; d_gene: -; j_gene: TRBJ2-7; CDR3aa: CASSESDRGGEQYF; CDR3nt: TGTGCCAGCAGTGAATCCGATAGGGGAGGCGAGCAGTACTTC
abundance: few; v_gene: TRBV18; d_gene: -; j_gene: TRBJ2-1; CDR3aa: CASSPDLRSYNEQFF; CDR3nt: TGTGCCAGCTCTCCCGACCTACGCTCCTACAATGAGCAGTTCTTC
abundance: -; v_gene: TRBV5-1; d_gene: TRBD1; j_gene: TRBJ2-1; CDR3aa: CASSSGQGNYNEQFF; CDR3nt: TGCGCCAGCAGCTCTGGACAGGGAAACTACAATGAGCAGTTCTTC
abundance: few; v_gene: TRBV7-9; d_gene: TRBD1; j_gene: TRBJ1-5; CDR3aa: CASSINQGAGQPQHF; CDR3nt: TGTGCCAGCAGCATAAACCAGGGGGCAGGTCAGCCCCAGCATTTT
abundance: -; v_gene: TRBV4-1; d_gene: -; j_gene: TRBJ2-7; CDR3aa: CASSQELEAYEQYF; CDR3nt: TGCGCCAGCAGCCAAGAGCTGGAGGCCTACGAGCAGTACTTC
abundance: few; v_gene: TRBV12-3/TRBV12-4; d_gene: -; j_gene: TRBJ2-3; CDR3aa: CASSLGIGFTDTQYF; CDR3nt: TGTGCCAGCAGTTTAGGTATCGGCTTCACAGATACGCAGTATTTT
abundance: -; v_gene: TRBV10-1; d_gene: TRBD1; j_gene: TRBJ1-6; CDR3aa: CASSDQGGSPLHF; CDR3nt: TGCGCCAGCAGTGACCAGGGGGGTTCACCCCTCCACTTT
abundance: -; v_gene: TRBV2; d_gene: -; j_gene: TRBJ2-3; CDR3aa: CASSTGLGKQYF; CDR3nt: TGTGCCAGCAGTACGGGTCTGGGGAAGCAGTATTTT
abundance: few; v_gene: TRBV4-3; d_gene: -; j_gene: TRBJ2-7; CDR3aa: CASSQDLGPGYEQYF; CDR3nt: TGCGCCAGCAGCCAAGATCTTGGCCCAGGCTACGAGCAGTACTTC
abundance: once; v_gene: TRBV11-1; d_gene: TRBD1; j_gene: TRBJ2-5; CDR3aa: CASSLATGGETQYF; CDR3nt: TGTGCCAGCAGCTTAGCGACAGGGGGAGAGACCCAGTACTTC
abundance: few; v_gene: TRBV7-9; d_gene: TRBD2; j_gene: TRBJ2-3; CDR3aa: CASSYRTSRRTDTQYF; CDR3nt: TGTGCCAGCAGTTACCGGACTAGCCGTCGCACAGATACACAGTATTTT
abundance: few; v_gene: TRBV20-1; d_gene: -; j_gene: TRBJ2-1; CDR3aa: CSARTGAGEQFF; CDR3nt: TGCAGTGCTAGGACCGGGGCGGGTGAGCAGTTCTTC
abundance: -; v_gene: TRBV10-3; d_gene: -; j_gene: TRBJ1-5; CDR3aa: CAISESSGLNQPQHF; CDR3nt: TGTGCCATCAGTGAGTCCTCCGGCCTTAATCAGCCCCAGCATTTT
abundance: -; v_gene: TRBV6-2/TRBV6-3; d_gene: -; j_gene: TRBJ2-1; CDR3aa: CASSPGIYNEQFF; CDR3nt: TGTGCCAGCAGCCCTGGAATCTACAATGAGCAGTTCTTC
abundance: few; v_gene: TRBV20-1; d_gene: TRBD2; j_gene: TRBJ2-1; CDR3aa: CSAKGSGDFSYNEQFF; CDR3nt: TGCAGTGCTAAGGGGAGCGGGGACTTCTCCTACAATGAGCAGTTCTTC
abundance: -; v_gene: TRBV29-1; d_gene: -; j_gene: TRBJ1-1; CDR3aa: CSVGPQGTEAFF; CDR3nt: TGCAGCGTTGGGCCCCAGGGGACTGAAGCTTTCTTT
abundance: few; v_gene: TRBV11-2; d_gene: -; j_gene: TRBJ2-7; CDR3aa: CASSLRLPEQYF; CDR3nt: TGTGCCAGCAGCTTAAGGCTTCCCGAGCAGTACTTC
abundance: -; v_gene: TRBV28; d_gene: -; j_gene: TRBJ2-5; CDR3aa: CASSFYSNQETQYF; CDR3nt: TGTGCCAGCAGTTTTTATAGCAATCAAGAGACCCAGTACTTC
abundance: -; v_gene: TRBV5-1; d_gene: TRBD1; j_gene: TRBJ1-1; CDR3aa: CASRSGTGGYTEAFF; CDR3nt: TGCGCCAGCAGGTCCGGGACAGGGGGGTACACTGAAGCTTTCTTT
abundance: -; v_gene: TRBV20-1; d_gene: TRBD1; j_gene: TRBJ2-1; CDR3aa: CSRQGQGYNEQFF; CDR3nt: TGCAGCAGACAGGGACAGGGCTACAATGAGCAGTTCTTC
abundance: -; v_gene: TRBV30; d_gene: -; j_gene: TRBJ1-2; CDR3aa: CAWRRTRFSYGYTF; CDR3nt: TGTGCCTGGAGGCGGACCAGGTTCTCCTATGGCTACACCTTC
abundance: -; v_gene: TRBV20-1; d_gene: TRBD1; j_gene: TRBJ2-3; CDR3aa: CSAYQGADRTDTQYF; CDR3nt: TGCAGTGCTTACCAGGGGGCCGATCGCACAGATACGCAGTATTTT
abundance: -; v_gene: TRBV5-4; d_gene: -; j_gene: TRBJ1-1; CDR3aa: CASSLGGVGEAFF; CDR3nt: TGTGCCAGCAGCTTGGGCGGGGTAGGTGAAGCTTTCTTT
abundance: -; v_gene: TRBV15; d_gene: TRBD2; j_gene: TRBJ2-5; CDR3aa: CATGTSRTSGGETQYF; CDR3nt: TGTGCCACCGGAACGTCCCGGACTAGCGGGGGAGAGACCCAGTACTTC
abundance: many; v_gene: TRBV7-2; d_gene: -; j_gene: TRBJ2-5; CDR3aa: CASSRREETQYF; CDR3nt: TGTGCCAGCAGCCGCAGGGAAGAGACCCAGTACTTC
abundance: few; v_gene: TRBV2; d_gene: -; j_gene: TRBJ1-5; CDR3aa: CASSGELGNQPQHF; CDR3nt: TGTGCCTCATCAGGGGAGTTGGGCAATCAGCCCCAGCATTTT
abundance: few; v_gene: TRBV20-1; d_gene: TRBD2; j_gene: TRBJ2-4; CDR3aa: CSASLAGVAKNIQYF; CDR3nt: TGCAGTGCTTCCCTAGCGGGGGTGGCCAAAAACATTCAGTACTTC
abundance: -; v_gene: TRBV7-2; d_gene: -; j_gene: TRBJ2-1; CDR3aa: CASSLDPGYNEQFF; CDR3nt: TGTGCCAGCAGCTTAGACCCAGGGTACAATGAGCAGTTCTTC
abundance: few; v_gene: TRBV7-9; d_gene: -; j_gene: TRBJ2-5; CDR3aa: CASSSLGTGQETQYF; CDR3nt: TGTGCCAGCAGCTCCTTGGGGACCGGACAAGAGACCCAGTACTTC
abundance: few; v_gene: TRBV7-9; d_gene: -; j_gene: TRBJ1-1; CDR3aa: CASSGGSNTEAFF; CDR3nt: TGTGCCAGCAGCGGGGGGTCGAACACTGAAGCTTTCTTT
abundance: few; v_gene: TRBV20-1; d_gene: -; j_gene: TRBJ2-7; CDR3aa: CSARDGTYEQYF; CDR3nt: TGCAGTGCTCGGGACGGCACCTACGAGCAGTACTTC
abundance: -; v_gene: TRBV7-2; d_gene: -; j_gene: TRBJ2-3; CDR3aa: CASRTLGGDTQYF; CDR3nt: TGTGCCAGCAGGACGCTGGGAGGAGATACGCAGTATTTT
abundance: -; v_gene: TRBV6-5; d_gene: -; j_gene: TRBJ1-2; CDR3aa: CASSFSSGTPNYGYTF; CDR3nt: TGTGCCAGCAGTTTTTCCTCAGGAACTCCTAACTATGGCTACACCTTC
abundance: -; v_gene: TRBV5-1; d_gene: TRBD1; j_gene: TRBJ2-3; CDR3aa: CASSFDRATTDTQYF; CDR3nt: TGCGCCAGCAGCTTCGACAGGGCCACCACAGATACGCAGTATTTT
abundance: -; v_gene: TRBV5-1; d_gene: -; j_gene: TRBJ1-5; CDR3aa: CASREGDIDQPQHF; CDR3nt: TGCGCCAGCAGAGAAGGGGATATCGATCAGCCCCAGCATTTT
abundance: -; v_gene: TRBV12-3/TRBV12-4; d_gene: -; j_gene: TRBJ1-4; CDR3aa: CASSPSEGFGPKRFF; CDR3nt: TGTGCCAGCAGCCCGAGTGAGGGTTTCGGTCCGAAACGGTTTTTT
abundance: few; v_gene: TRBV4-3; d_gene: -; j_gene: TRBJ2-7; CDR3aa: CASSQDRITWDNYYEQYF; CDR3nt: TGCGCCAGCAGCCAAGATCGGATTACATGGGACAACTACTACGAGCAGTACTTC
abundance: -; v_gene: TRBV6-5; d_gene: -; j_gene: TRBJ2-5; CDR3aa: CASSYLGGIQETQYF; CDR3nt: TGTGCCAGCAGTTACTTGGGGGGAATCCAAGAGACCCAGTACTTC
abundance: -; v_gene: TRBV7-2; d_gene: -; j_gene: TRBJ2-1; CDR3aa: CASSPPGHYNEQFF; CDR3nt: TGTGCCAGCAGCCCCCCGGGACACTACAATGAGCAGTTCTTC
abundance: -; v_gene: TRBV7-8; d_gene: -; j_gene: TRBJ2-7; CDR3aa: CASSLSSRVLLQVQYF; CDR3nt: TGTGCCAGCAGCTTATCATCACGGGTTCTTTTACAAGTGCAGTACTTC
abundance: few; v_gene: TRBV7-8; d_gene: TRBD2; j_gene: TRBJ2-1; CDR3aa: CASSLGGGHLYNEQFF; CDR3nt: TGTGCCAGCAGCTTAGGCGGGGGGCATCTCTACAATGAGCAGTTCTTC
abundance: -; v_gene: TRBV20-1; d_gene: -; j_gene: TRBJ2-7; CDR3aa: CSATWGAAGPYEQYF; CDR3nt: TGCAGTGCTACTTGGGGGGCGGCAGGACCCTACGAGCAGTACTTC
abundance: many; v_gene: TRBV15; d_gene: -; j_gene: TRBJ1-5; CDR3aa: CATSFGNQPQHF; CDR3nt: TGTGCCACCAGTTTCGGGAATCAGCCCCAGCATTTT
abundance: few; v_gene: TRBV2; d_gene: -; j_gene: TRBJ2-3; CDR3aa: CASSLEVDTQYF; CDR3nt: TGTGCCAGCAGTCTAGAAGTGGATACGCAGTATTTT
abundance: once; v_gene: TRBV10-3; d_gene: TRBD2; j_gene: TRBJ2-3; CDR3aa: CAISVGLAPTDTQYF; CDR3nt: TGTGCCATCAGTGTTGGACTAGCCCCCACAGATACGCAGTATTTT